This T cell receptor beta chain was captured in a study of blood T cells in healthy people across ages (dated by TCRdb to about 2015). Looking at the study overall: In model experiments, roughly one uniquely barcoded TCR beta cDNA molecule per two T cells was captured by template switching. Age-related changes in TCR beta repertoire diversity were measured in the study by deep sequencing normalized with unique cDNA molecular identifiers. Donors were grouped into four age groups: young (average roughly 16 years), middle-aged (under 40), aged (about 59) and long-lived (around 80). To avoid experimental bias, donors of different ages were distributed randomly across sequencing lanes. Two additional independent replicas of 1 million unique cDNA reads from the same blood draw were analyzed for two donors (one aged 18 to 29 and one aged 80 or older).

Donors were 35 to 40 systemically healthy Caucasian individuals from Russia aged 6 to 90 years. About 9.6 milliliters of peripheral blood were collected from each donor into EDTA-treated Vacutainer tubes. Ficoll-Paque density-gradient centrifugation was used to isolate PBMCs, with at least 6.5 million per sample. Total RNA, at least 5.5 micrograms per sample, was extracted from PBMCs with Trizol reagent. For every donor, an aliquot of PBMCs went through flow cytometry to measure the percentages of naive CD45RAhigh/CD27high T cells. The CDR3 sequence holds 15 residues, the cysteine and phenylalanine included. CDR3 DNA only is kept here, 45 bases in frame from base 1. Trimming takes 4 bases off V and 5 bases off J; junction bases not matched to a gene: 10. The germline V gene supplies CDR1 SGHRS and CDR2 YFSETQ. Study-level results and caveats: Compared with the aged group, more naive CD4+ T cells, fewer expanded clones and increased TCR diversity were shown by the long-lived group, suggesting age selection. Estimates of total diversity from one million sequenced T cells were regarded as lower bounds and underestimates. Observed TCR beta diversity per million T cells fell roughly linearly with age, and a significant reduction was already apparent by age approximately 41. Donor CMV infection status was unknown, potentially confounding age-related changes in expanded clonotypes. Since profiling was done on bulk unsorted PBMCs, naive and antigen-experienced compartments could not be conclusively compared. There was a strong correlation between observed TCR beta diversity and the percentage of naive T cells measured by flow cytometry.

This clonotype was seen repeatedly, ten times or more. Its antigen is currently not known. The input lacks base qualities; no much larger clone sits a single base away. The protocol used for the library was 5' RACE. Reads for this sample came from an Illumina HiSeq 2500. A second PCR of about 6 to 11 cycles was run with a J-beta primer mix and a sample-barcoded 5' primer. A template-switch 5' adaptor carrying 12 random nucleotides introduced a unique molecular identifier onto each TCR beta cDNA molecule. Each sample yielded at least 3 million CDR3-containing paired-end reads. First-strand cDNA synthesis was performed from all RNA using the Mint cDNA synthesis kit, with priming by a TRBC-specific oligonucleotide. All cDNA was treated with uracil-DNA glycosylase and then went through a first 18-cycle PCR with the universal primers M1SS and BC2_uni_R. Regarding the original processing steps: For normalization, 1 million high-quality reads, each with a distinct molecular identifier, were randomly selected from each sample. Instead of being binned into consensus sequences, reads with shared molecular identifiers were discarded. MiTCR, with a Q25 quality threshold and the strictest error-elimination algorithm, was used for CDR3 identification, clonotype clustering and error correction. Lower-bound total TCR beta diversity was estimated with a nonparametric unseen species model using Euler transformation. Using fastp at Q25 and MiXCR, TCRdb reprocessed the public reads and kept productive beta chains. Every entry covers one CDR3 protein and lists the most common genes and DNA from its rows. TCRdb's processing, not the authors' own work, is the source of the V and J calls. This sample holds 650,000 to 700,000 distinct CDR3 sequences; about 34% were observed only once. Of the sample, 15% falls within the top ten clones.

The rearrangement combines TRBV5-1 with TRBJ2-3; 7 middle bases align to TRBD1. The source is a woman of 80 years or more in good health. Donor details come from another sample of the same person, matched by shared clones. The specimen was blood. The sequenced DNA: TGCGCCAGCAGCGGGGGACAGATGGGTATAGATACGCAGTATTTT. Translated, it gives CASSGGQMGIDTQYF.